The 28 T cell receptor beta chains listed next were all sequenced from one sample in a study of cytomegalovirus exposure and HLA in healthy donors. PCR employed 60 Vbeta and 13 Jbeta primers. Clones were read by immunoSEQ multiplex PCR, and TCRdb kept only the in-frame ones, dropping some. The table lists approximately 100,000 clones, 71% of them singletons. Material: PBMCs. Receptors originate from a female donor in good health and CMV-seronegative.

The V and J genes are TRBV10-3 and TRBJ2-7; TRBD2 aligns across 9 bases. Germline V CDR1 and CDR2: ENHRY, SYGVKD. V shed 6 bases and J 4 bases; nucleotides not matched to a gene: 4. This CDR3 region has 13 residues. CDR3 in DNA: TGTGCCATCAGACGGCGGGAGGGATACGAGCAGTACTTC. Its protein is CAIRRREGYEQYF.

The chain carries TRBV28 and TRBJ1-2; no clear D. CDR1 and CDR2 (germline): MDHEN, SYDVKM. V was clipped by 10 bases and J by 7 bases, with 22 bases between them. CDR3 length: 14 amino acids. This CDR3 reads CAILSLEGGPGYTF. The CDR3 DNA is TGTGCCATACTGTCGCTAGAGGGAGGACCTGGCTACACCTTC.

This chain uses TRBV10-3 with TRBJ2-7; 11 bases fit TRBD2. Germline V gives CDR1 ENHRY, CDR2 SYGVKD. There are 15 residues in the CDR3. V dropped 3 bases and J dropped 1; count of bases not matched to a gene: 2. CDR3 sequence reads: CAISDRLAGSYEQYF. The CDR3 DNA follows: TGTGCCATCAGTGATCGACTAGCGGGATCCTACGAGCAGTACTTC.

This chain links TRBV7-8 with TRBJ2-1; TRBD2 matches at 11 bases. The CDR3 has 16 residues. CDR1 SGHVS and CDR2 FQNEAQ come from the germline V gene. Germline trimming cut 3 bases from V and 6 bases from J; bases unmatched to any gene: 7. CDR3: CASSFARTSGPNEQFF. The CDR3 bases are TGTGCCAGCAGCTTCGCCCGGACTAGCGGGCCCAATGAGCAGTTCTTC.

This chain joins TRBV6-1 and TRBJ1-5, with a weak D call TRBD1 (5 bases). V was trimmed by 6 bases and J by 5 bases, leaving 8 bases between them. CDR3 size: 12 residues. Germline CDR1 and CDR2: MNHNS and SASEGT. Here the CDR3 DNA reads TGTGCCAGCAGGTGGGGGGATCAGCCCCAGCATTTT. Its translation: CASRWGDQPQHF.

The chain combines TRBV4-3 with TRBJ1-4; 9 nucleotides match TRBD1. Germline V gives CDR1 LGHNA, CDR2 YSLEER. This CDR3 region has 15 residues. The V and J ends lost 0 bases and 9 bases, in that order; junction bases with no gene match: 5. CDR3 sequence reads: CASSQEDRGTKKLFF. CDR3 coding DNA: TGCGCCAGCAGCCAAGAAGACAGGGGGACTAAAAAACTGTTTTTT.

The chain links TRBV7-9 to TRBJ1-4; D not certain. Germline V gene lookup returns CDR1 SEHNR and CDR2 FQNEAQ (reference sequence). The CDR3 extends over 13 amino acids. Deletions cut 6 bases from V and 3 bases from J, with 8 bases between. This CDR3 is CASSSPANEKLFF. CDR3 sequence (DNA): TGTGCCAGCAGTTCCCCAGCTAATGAAAAACTGTTTTTT.

This clone was observed once. The chain combines TRBV29-1 with TRBJ2-7, with D uncertain. V dropped 4 bases and J dropped 3 bases, with 22 bases sitting between them. Germline CDR1 reads SQVTM; CDR2 reads ANQGSEA. The CDR3 extends over 16 amino acids. The CDR3 is CSVGHGSGTSRYEQYF. The CDR3 DNA sequence: TGCAGCGTTGGCCACGGTTCGGGTACGTCGCGCTACGAGCAGTACTTC.

The chain carries TRBV6-6 and TRBJ2-1, with D perhaps matching TRBD2 (6 bases). Germline values: CDR1 MNHNY, CDR2 SVGAGI (reference sequence). This CDR3 contains 15 residues. V was pared by 3 bases and J by 8 bases, with 17 bases between. The CDR3 nucleotides read TGTGCCAGCAGTTATTGGCCGACGGGAGCGGATGAGCAGTTCTTC. Translation gives CASSYWPTGADEQFF.

The chain carries TRBV7-3 and TRBJ2-5, with 7 bases lining up with TRBD2. V lost 3 bases, J lost 4 bases, and 8 bases stayed unmatched. The CDR3 is made up of 15 amino acids. Germline V gene sequence: CDR1 SGHTA, CDR2 FQGTGA. The CDR3 DNA is TGTGCCAGCAGCTTGTCCCTAGCGGCTCGAGAGACCCAGTACTTC. Translated, it gives CASSLSLAARETQYF.

Only a few counts were recorded for this clone. Written as DNA, the CDR3 is TGTGCCAGCAGTGCCAATATAGATGAGCAGTTCTTC. This encodes CASSANIDEQFF. The chain is built from TRBV6-1 and TRBJ2-1; D not resolved. This CDR3 is built from 12 residues. V was trimmed by 4 bases and J by 8 bases, leaving 9 bases between them. Germline values: CDR1 MNHNS, CDR2 SASEGT.

The J gene is TRBJ2-7, the V gene TRBV19, with D hard to call. CDR1 LNHDA and CDR2 SQIVND come from the germline V gene (reference sequence). The CDR3 runs to 14 residues. Trimming took 2 bases from V and 2 from J, leaving 10 bases between them. CDR3 DNA: TGTGCCAGTAGTATAACAGTGGATACCTACGAGCAGTACTTC. Its protein product is CASSITVDTYEQYF. The full variable domain, with the rest looked up from reference TRBV19 and TRBJ2-7, is DGGITQSPKYLFRKEGQNVTLSCEQNLNHDAMYWYRQDPGQGLRLIYYSQIVNDFQKGDIAEGYSVSREKKESFPLTVTSAQKNPTAFYLCASSITVDTYEQYFGPGTRLTVT.

This clone was seen just once. The genes are TRBV7-9 and TRBJ2-7; TRBD1 is a possible D gene (6 bases). Trimming cost V 4 bases and J 4 bases, with 14 bases left between them. The CDR3 extends over 14 amino acids. CDR1 SEHNR and CDR2 FQNEAQ come from the germline V gene (reference sequence). CDR3 residues: CASSSRVQGYEQYF. The DNA for the CDR3 is TGTGCCAGCAGCTCCCGGGTCCAGGGGTACGAGCAGTACTTC.

This clone was detected a few times. V and J are TRBV19 and TRBJ2-6; D is ambiguous. Per germline, CDR1 LNHDA and CDR2 SQIVND (reference sequence). V lost 3 bases and J lost 1, with 4 bases in between. The CDR3 totals 14 residues. CDR3 DNA sequence: TGTGCCAGTAGTATCCCTTCTGGGGCCAACGTCCTGACTTTC. It encodes CASSIPSGANVLTF.

The rearrangement joins TRBV5-1 to TRBJ1-1, with D possibly TRBD1 on 5 matching bases. CDR1 is SGHRS and CDR2 is YFSETQ in the germline V gene. This CDR3 is 16 amino acids long. Trimming pared 4 bases from V and 0 bases from J, leaving 16 bases between. The CDR3 DNA is TGCGCCAGCAGCCCGGCGGGGGGAGGTGTGAACACTGAAGCTTTCTTT. Amino acid sequence: CASSPAGGGVNTEAFF.

The V and J genes are TRBV10-2 and TRBJ1-5; no clear D. Trimming removed 7 bases at V and 0 bases at J, with 4 bases between. CDR1 is WSHSY and CDR2 is SAAADI in the germline V gene. This CDR3 region has 12 residues. CDR3 loop: CASTSSNQPQHF. CDR3 bases: TGCGCCAGCACGAGTAGCAATCAGCCCCAGCATTTT.

This chain uses TRBV6-1 with TRBJ2-2, with D uncertain. V gave up 0 bases and J gave up 1 base, with 3 bases separating them. In germline, CDR1 is MNHNS, CDR2 SASEGT. This CDR3 comprises 14 residues. CDR3 region: CASSEARNTGELFF. CDR3 nucleotides: TGTGCCAGCAGTGAAGCCAGGAACACCGGGGAGCTGTTTTTT.

The sample holds a few counts of this clone. This chain uses TRBV28 with TRBJ2-7, with 9 bases that match TRBD1. V shed 3 bases, J shed 0 bases, and the junction held 9 bases outside the gene matches. This CDR3 is built from 17 residues. The germline CDR1 and CDR2 sequences are MDHEN and SYDVKM. The CDR3 loop reads CASSFGTGTPRSYEQYF. The CDR3 DNA follows: TGTGCCAGCAGTTTTGGGACAGGGACGCCTCGCTCCTACGAGCAGTACTTC. Full variable domain (remainder filled in from reference TRBV28 and TRBJ2-7): DVKVTQSSRYLVKRTGEKVFLECVQDMDHENMFWYRQDPGLGLRLIYFSYDVKMKEKGDIPEGYSVSREKKERFSLILESASTNQTSMYLCASSFGTGTPRSYEQYFGPGTRLTVT.

This sequence joins TRBV7-9 and TRBJ1-2; TRBD1 agrees at 9 bases. CDR3 length equals 16 residues. From germline, CDR1 is SEHNR and CDR2 FQNEAQ (reference sequence). Unmatched junction bases numbered 12, after V lost 5 bases and J lost 5 bases. The CDR3 loop reads CASSPMGQGVEYGYTF. The CDR3 DNA reads TGTGCCAGCAGCCCTATGGGACAGGGAGTCGAGTATGGCTACACCTTC.

This clone was seen a few times. This chain links TRBV6-5 with TRBJ1-4, with 8 bases aligning to TRBD1. The CDR3 runs to 15 residues. The germline V gene encodes CDR1 MNHEY and CDR2 SVGAGI. The trim removed 0 bases at V and 5 bases at J, leaving 2 bases unmatched. The CDR3 loop is CASSYSGQENEKLFF. The CDR3 region has the DNA TGTGCCAGCAGTTACTCGGGACAGGAGAATGAAAAACTGTTTTTT.

This clone was observed a few times. V usage is TRBV29-1 and J usage is TRBJ2-7; no clear D. Germline CDR1 reads SQVTM; CDR2 reads ANQGSEA. V lost 4 bases to trimming and J lost 0 bases, with 10 bases between them. This CDR3 has 13 residues. The CDR3 region has the DNA TGCAGCGTTGTCCCGTCACTCTCCTACGAGCAGTACTTC. It codes for CSVVPSLSYEQYF.

The chain combines TRBV28 with TRBJ1-6; no firm D call. This CDR3 spans 14 amino acids. Germline CDR1 and CDR2: MDHEN and SYDVKM. V shed 2 bases and J shed 10 bases, with 12 bases lying between them. CDR3 protein: CASSLSGDLSPLHF. In DNA form, the CDR3 reads TGTGCCAGCAGTTTAAGCGGGGATTTATCACCCCTCCACTTT.

The chain carries TRBV5-8 and TRBJ2-5; TRBD2 is a possible D gene (6 bases). CDR1 and CDR2 (germline): SGHTS, YDEGEE. Trimming shortened V by 4 bases and J by 2 bases, and 18 bases separated the two germline ends. There are 16 residues in the CDR3. CDR3: CASSPLTGASQETQYF. The CDR3 coding sequence is TGTGCCAGCAGCCCGCTCACGGGAGCAAGTCAAGAGACCCAGTACTTC.

The chain carries TRBV6-5 and TRBJ2-1; a weak D match, TRBD2 (6 bases). Germline V gene lookup returns CDR1 MNHEY and CDR2 SVGAGI. V lost 6 bases to trimming and J lost 4 bases, with 7 bases between them. The CDR3 loop spans 12 amino acids. CDR3 bases: TGTGCCAGCAGGGGACTTTACAATGAGCAGTTCTTC. It encodes CASRGLYNEQFF.

This rearrangement joins TRBV28 to TRBJ2-3, with 12 bases aligning to TRBD2. This CDR3 has 22 amino acids. The junction had 25 bases not matched to a gene; V was cut back by 5 bases and J by 4 bases. The germline V gene encodes CDR1 MDHEN and CDR2 SYDVKM. CDR3 sequence (DNA): TGTGCCAGCAGTCTCCAAGAGGGGGTACTAGCGGGAGGCTTCCGCAGCCCAGATACGCAGTATTTT. Its translation: CASSLQEGVLAGGFRSPDTQYF.

This clone has just a few counts. The chain links TRBV2 to TRBJ1-5, with TRBD1 as a possible D gene (5 bases). The CDR3 sequence is 13 residues long. Trimming cost V 5 bases and J 4 bases, with 9 bases left between them. Germline lookup yields CDR1 SNHLY and CDR2 FYNNEI. CDR3 amino acids: CASSSDRNQPQHF. In DNA form, the CDR3 reads TGTGCCAGCAGTTCTGACAGAAATCAGCCCCAGCATTTT.

This clone has a handful of counts. Written as DNA, the CDR3 is TGTGCCAGCAGCACCAAGACAGGGGGAGAGACCCAGTACTTC. Protein sequence: CASSTKTGGETQYF. V usage is TRBV7-2 and J usage is TRBJ2-5; 9 bases are shared with TRBD1. The CDR3 is 14 residues long. Germline V gene lookup returns CDR1 SGHTA and CDR2 FQGNSA. The junction had 5 bases not matched to a gene; V was cut back by 5 bases and J by 4 bases.

V is TRBV7-6 and J is TRBJ2-1, with 11 bases matching TRBD2. The CDR3 is 14 residues long. The J segment lost 7 bases and the V segment lost 5 bases, leaving 4 bases of the junction unmatched. The germline V gene has CDR1 SGHVS and CDR2 FNYEAQ. CDR3 loop: CASSQRLAGNEQFF. CDR3 bases: TGTGCCAGCAGCCAGCGACTAGCGGGGAATGAGCAGTTCTTC.